This T cell receptor (beta chain) was found in a study of blood T cell repertoires in COVID-19. Study-wide context: Samples taken during acute and convalescent COVID-19 were collected in the United States, Italy and Spain. The cDNA or gDNA used as material had been derived from T cells, B-cell-depleted T cells, or PBMCs.

In the original workflow: How many nucleated cells were present was estimated from reference gene primer amplification. Method: immunoSEQ multiplex PCR; TCRdb's copy keeps in-frame clones and lacks some. Clonal size and the V and J genes are those of that table, whereas D and trimming came from the DNA. The table has a few hundred thousand clones, about 73% seen once. CDR1 and CDR2 (germline): SGDLS, YYNGEE. CDR3 length: 11 amino acids. Trimming took off 4 bases at V and 9 bases at J, with 8 bases between the two ends. The receptor was derived from a woman of 80 years or more with acute or convalescent COVID-19. Sequences were obtained from peripheral blood. The genes are TRBV9 and TRBJ2-1; TRBD1 is a possible D gene (6 bases). The CDR3 DNA reads as TGTGCCAGCAGCCCAGGGGTTGAGCAGTTCTTC. Translating gives CASSPGVEQFF.